The entry below describes one T cell receptor beta chain. Generated by immunoSEQ multiplex PCR, the TCRdb table keeps only in-frame clones and is missing some. The sample yields around 80,000 clones, roughly 90% seen once. These data originate in a study of control samples from healthy donors and cancer patients. V gave up 4 bases and J gave up 1 base, with 5 bases separating them. Germline loops: CDR1 SNHLY, CDR2 FYNNEI. CDR3 length: 12 amino acids. Material for sequencing was blood. The J gene is TRBJ2-7, the V gene TRBV2; possible D gene TRBD2, 5 bases. This clonotype originated in a man aged 45-65 years in good health. CDR3: CASSGTSYEQYF. The CDR3 nucleotides read TGTGCCAGCAGTGGGACTTCCTACGAGCAGTACTTC.